This T cell receptor (beta chain) comes out of a study of blood T cells in healthy people across ages. Whole-study results and caveats: Age brought a roughly linear fall in TCR beta diversity measured per million T cells. Naive T cell percentage strongly correlated with TCR beta diversity.

Isolation recovered at least 6 million PBMCs from every sample. The CDR3 consists of 14 residues. The germline CDR1 and CDR2 sequences are DFQATT and SNEGSKA (reference sequence). Deletions cut 3 bases from V and 8 bases from J, with 17 bases between. The second PCR ran about 6 to 11 cycles with a sample-barcoded 5' primer and J-beta primers. TCRdb reprocessed the 5' RACE reads with MiXCR, giving one entry per CDR3 protein. The sample lists about 1.6 million distinct CDR3 sequences; almost 35% were seen once. This clonotype was detected only a few times. Its antigen is still unknown. This chain uses TRBV20-1 with TRBJ2-4; no firm D call. The clonotype was recovered from a woman aged 30 to 39 in good health. Material for sequencing was blood. DNA of the CDR3: TGCAGTGCTAGGTTTAACCCGCTCAGAGACATTCAGTACTTC. Translated: CSARFNPLRDIQYF.